These 6 T cell receptor beta chains came from one sample sequenced in a study of T cells in Graves' hyperthyroidism and ophthalmopathy. TCR beta CDR3 region amplification was performed from RNA transcripts. HTBI primers were employed in a first-round RT-PCR of the TCR CDR3. TCRdb redid the calling of the multiplex PCR reads with MiXCR, one entry per CDR3 protein. The table shows about 480,000 distinct CDR3 sequences, with roughly an eighth occurring only once. What was sequenced was blood. All receptors come from a woman between 18 and 30 years old with Graves' hyperthyroidism.

The table lists this clonotype with many counts. This chain uses TRBV7-2 with TRBJ2-7; the D gene is possibly TRBD2 (6 bases). The CDR3 runs 16 residues. The ends were cut back, 2 bases at V and 0 bases at J, with 14 bases in the middle. Per germline, CDR1 SGHTA and CDR2 FQGNSA. CDR3 nucleotides: TGTGCCAGCAGCTTACGAGCGGGCGGCCCCTCCTACGAGCAGTACTTC. It is translated as CASSLRAGGPSYEQYF.

The table lists this clonotype with many counts. The J gene is TRBJ2-5, the V gene TRBV6-1, with 11 bases lining up with TRBD2. Germline V gene data show CDR1 as MNHNS and CDR2 as SASEGT. This CDR3 has 16 amino acids. The junction had 10 bases not matched to a gene; V was cut back by 5 bases and J by 5 bases. CDR3 nucleotide sequence: TGTGCCAGCAGTCCTCTACTAGCGGGAGTTCATGAGACCCAGTACTTC. It specifies CASSPLLAGVHETQYF.

This clonotype was counted between two and nine times. The chain carries TRBV6-1 and TRBJ2-1, with D possibly matching TRBD2 (6 bases). The germline V gene encodes CDR1 MNHNS and CDR2 SASEGT. The CDR3 runs 16 residues. V lost 5 bases to trimming and J lost 3 bases, with 17 bases between them. The CDR3 loop reads CASSSPRSGDYNEQFF. In DNA form, the CDR3 reads TGTGCCAGCAGTTCCCCCAGGTCGGGGGACTACAATGAGCAGTTCTTC.

This clonotype was recorded many times. The CDR3 protein is CASSSGTGYTGELFF. CDR3 in DNA: TGTGCCAGCAGTTCCGGGACAGGGTACACCGGGGAGCTGTTTTTT. This chain connects TRBV6-1 to TRBJ2-2, with 9 bases identical to TRBD1. Looked up from germline, CDR1 is MNHNS and CDR2 is SASEGT. Unmatched junction bases numbered 4, after V lost 5 bases and J lost 3 bases. The CDR3 totals 15 residues.

This chain connects TRBV11-2 to TRBJ2-5; 11 bases line up with TRBD1. Germline CDR1 is SGHAT and CDR2 is FQNNGV. The CDR3 loop spans 14 amino acids. V was clipped by 5 bases and J by 6 bases; unmatched bases: 5. CDR3 sequence (DNA): TGTGCCAGCAGCACCGGGACAGGGGGGAAGACCCAGTACTTC. Its translation is CASSTGTGGKTQYF. The full variable domain, in which reference TRBV11-2 and TRBJ2-5 provide the parts outside the CDR3, is EAGVAQSPRYKIIEKRQSVAFWCNPISGHATLYWYQQILGQGPKLLIQFQNNGVVDDSQLPKDRFSAERLKGVDSTLKIQPAKLEDSAVYLCASSTGTGGKTQYFGPGTRLLVL.

This clonotype was seen repeatedly, ten times or more. The chain carries TRBV20-1 and TRBJ2-7, with 12 bases fitting TRBD2. After removal of 1 base from V and 1 base from J, the junction contained 2 bases not matched to a gene. The germline V gene encodes CDR1 DFQATT and CDR2 SNEGSKA (reference sequence). The CDR3 is 15 residues long. The CDR3 protein is CSARGTSGISYEQYF. The CDR3 DNA is TGCAGTGCTAGAGGGACTAGCGGGATTTCCTACGAGCAGTACTTC.